This T cell receptor beta chain was obtained from a study of pediatric ulcerative colitis. Using immunoSEQ multiplex PCR, the repertoire was profiled, and TCRdb retains in-frame clones only, with some absent. The sample shows roughly 54,000 clones, 80% to 90% of them seen only once. Controls had colonoscopy for suspected IBD, with normal endoscopy and no IBD the following year. The CDR3 contains 16 residues. V lost 9 bases and J 3 bases, leaving 20 bases between the germline ends. Germline-derived CDR1 and CDR2 are LNHDA and SQIVND (reference sequence). About this clone itself: Its specificity is unknown.

The study, taken as a whole, reports: Blood samples from a couple of patients yielded substantially fewer templates and were excluded from blood-rectal overlap analysis.

The V and J genes are TRBV19 and TRBJ2-2; TRBD1 or TRBD2 may be the D gene (7 bases each). The sequence was collected from a boy under 18 who was a control in a study of pediatric ulcerative colitis. Sample: blood. CDR3 nucleotides: TGTGCCAGCAAAAAAGGGGGCGCGGGGGACACCGGGGAGCTGTTTTTT. It is translated as CASKKGGAGDTGELFF.